This record concerns one TCR beta chain sequence. This sample was taken from a study of T cells in localized non-small cell lung cancer. Libraries were prepared by immunoSEQ multiplex PCR; TCRdb keeps only in-frame clonotypes and omits some of them. There are more than 12,000 clones in the sample; 65% to 85% occur only once, and more than 3.5% lies in the top ten. This TCR derives from a female donor over 55 with stage I squamous cell lung carcinoma. Here the sequenced sample was peripheral blood, taken before any cancer treatment.

CDR3 in amino acids: CASSLDHQPQHF. DNA of the CDR3: TGTGCCAGCAGCTTAGACCATCAGCCCCAGCATTTT. This chain links TRBV7-9 with TRBJ1-5, with unresolved D. Germline V gives CDR1 SEHNR, CDR2 FQNEAQ (reference sequence). Trimming removed 1 base from V and 5 bases from J, with 3 bases in between. The CDR3 is 12 amino acids.